This T cell receptor beta chain was sequenced during a study of CD8+CD57+ T cells in acquired aplastic anemia. Overall study results and limits: Patient and control CD8+ Simpson's diversity was not significantly different. Patients had roughly 30 CD8+ CDR3 sequences in common with controls (the shared set).

The length of the CDR3 is 13 residues. The junction had 3 bases not matched to a gene; V was cut back by 1 base and J by 4 bases. Germline loops: CDR1 GTSNPN, CDR2 SVGIG (reference sequence). CDR3 and TCR beta VDJ profiling relied on a genomic DNA template. TCRdb reanalysed the reads using MiXCR and keeps one entry per CDR3 protein. The table shows 150,000 to 200,000 distinct CDR3 sequences, with 55% to 80% occurring only once. This clonotype was detected ten times or more. The antigen remains undetermined. Sequencing used sorted CD4+, CD8+, or CD8+CD57+ T cells (not recorded which) from PBMCs. The rearrangement uses TRBV30 and TRBJ1-2, with 7 bases that match TRBD1. The receptor was isolated from a human donor in good health. The CDR3 DNA reads TGTGCCTGGAGTGCCGGGACAGCCTATGGCTACACCTTC. Amino acid sequence: CAWSAGTAYGYTF.